The 12 T cell receptor beta chains listed next were all sequenced from one sample in a study of spatial heterogeneity in lung cancer. Described time point: sample taken at primary tumor resection. Sequencing of whole RNA from tumor, nontumor lung or frozen PBMC involved no sorting. Each CDR3 protein gets one entry after TCRdb re-called the 5' RACE reads with MiXCR. The table includes about 38,000 distinct CDR3 sequences, 6.5% to 9.5% detected once. Source: PBMCs, taken at surgery. Receptor source: a male donor with early-stage non-small cell lung cancer.

This clonotype was seen many times. The chain has TRBV20-1 and TRBJ2-3, with 8 bases fitting TRBD2. With 5 bases clipped from V and 4 bases from J, the junction kept 5 bases outside the gene matches. This CDR3 is built from 13 residues. Germline CDR1 reads DFQATT; CDR2 reads SNEGSKA (reference sequence). The CDR3 DNA is TGCAGTGCTGGAAGGACTAGCCCAGATACGCAGTATTTT. Translating gives CSAGRTSPDTQYF.

The rearrangement joins TRBV27 to TRBJ2-2; 7 bases are a match to TRBD1. CDR1 and CDR2 (germline): MNHEY, SMNVEV (reference sequence). The V gene end was trimmed by 10 bases and the J gene end by 3 bases; junction bases not matched to a gene: 8. The CDR3 runs to 14 residues. The CDR3 DNA follows: TGTGCCACCAAGGGGGCGCGGGACACCGGGGAGCTGTTTTTT. It codes for CATKGARDTGELFF.

This clonotype was observed a single time. One base away lies a much larger clone, so this may be a sequencing read error. CDR3 loop: CSAIWQGVLEQYF. The CDR3 coding sequence is TGCAGTGCTATTTGGCAGGGGGTGCTCGAGCAGTACTTC. V gene TRBV20-1 combines with J gene TRBJ2-7, with 7 bases fitting TRBD1. Germline V gene lookup returns CDR1 DFQATT and CDR2 SNEGSKA (reference sequence). The CDR3 extends over 13 amino acids. J lost 6 bases, V lost 4 bases, and 9 bases had no gene match.

J is TRBJ1-2 and V is TRBV7-8; D not resolved. Germline V gene lookup returns CDR1 SGHVS and CDR2 FQNEAQ. The V end was cut by 1 base, the J end by 8 bases, with 11 bases between. CDR3 size: 13 residues. This CDR3 reads CASSLDQSYGYTF. Written as DNA, the CDR3 is TGTGCCAGCAGCTTAGATCAGTCCTACGGCTACACCTTC.

The chain combines TRBV6-6 with TRBJ1-6; D possibly corresponds to TRBD1 (5 bases). Germline V gives CDR1 MNHNY, CDR2 SVGAGI (reference sequence). Trimming removed 10 bases at V and 4 bases at J, with 14 bases between. The CDR3 contains 14 residues. CDR3 in amino acids: CATGGTSYNSPLHF. CDR3 nucleotides: TGTGCCACCGGCGGGACGTCTTATAATTCACCCCTCCACTTT.

This clonotype was detected ten times or more. At one end, the junction sequence differs from germline, possibly due to a read error. V and J are TRBV7-2 and TRBJ1-5; no clear D gene. Germline V gene data show CDR1 as SGHTA and CDR2 as FQGNSA. The CDR3 sequence is 14 residues long. CDR3 protein: CASSLASSNQPQHF. Here the CDR3 DNA reads TGTGCCAGCAGCCTAGCCTCTAGCAATCAGCCCCAGCATTTT. Using reference TRBV7-2 and TRBJ1-5 for the parts outside the CDR3, the full variable domain is GAGVSQSPSNKVTEKGKDVELRCDPISGHTALYWYRQSLGQGLEFLIYFQGNSAPDKSGLPSDRFSAERTGGSVSTLTIQRTQQEDSAVYLCASSLASSNQPQHFGDGTRLSIL.

This clonotype was observed many times. The chain is built from TRBV2 and TRBJ2-3; 8 bases fit TRBD2. The J segment lost 4 bases and the V segment lost 10 bases, leaving 13 bases of the junction unmatched. Germline V lookup: CDR1 SNHLY, CDR2 FYNNEI. This CDR3 contains 15 residues. CDR3 loop: CATKAVAGLADTQYF. In DNA, the CDR3 is TGTGCCACCAAAGCGGTAGCGGGGTTGGCAGATACGCAGTATTTT.

The rearrangement uses TRBV25-1 and TRBJ2-2; D unclear. Germline-derived CDR1 and CDR2 are MGHDK and SYGVNS. CDR3 length: 15 amino acids. The germline V and J ends were trimmed by 8 bases and 6 bases, with 19 bases remaining between them. The chain's CDR3 is CASSRHTANPGELFF. The DNA of the CDR3 is TGTGCCAGCTCCCGACATACCGCCAACCCCGGGGAGCTGTTTTTT.

This clonotype was seen at least ten times. V is TRBV6-1 and J is TRBJ1-2; no reliable D call. The CDR3 sequence is 15 residues long. V was shortened by 7 bases and J by 3 bases, with 18 bases between the two germline ends. Germline CDR1 is MNHNS and CDR2 is SASEGT. CDR3 DNA sequence: TGTGCCAGCACTCTTTGGAGGTCAGAAGACTATGGCTACACCTTC. It yields the protein CASTLWRSEDYGYTF.

Many counts were recorded for this clonotype. V and J are TRBV7-9 and TRBJ1-3; D is unresolved. Trimming removed 3 bases from V and 3 bases from J, with 3 bases in between. The CDR3 length is 12 residues. CDR1 is SEHNR and CDR2 is FQNEAQ in the germline V gene (reference sequence). CDR3 coding DNA: TGTGCCAGCAGCTTTAATGGAAACACCATATATTTT. This codes for CASSFNGNTIYF.

This clonotype was counted many times. The rearrangement links TRBV27 to TRBJ2-3; no firm D call. V lost 5 bases to trimming and J lost 4 bases, with 13 bases between them. Per germline, CDR1 MNHEY and CDR2 SMNVEV (reference sequence). The CDR3 is made up of 14 amino acids. The chain's CDR3 is CASSGNLLADTQYF. CDR3 bases: TGTGCCAGCAGTGGAAATTTGCTAGCAGATACGCAGTATTTT.

This clonotype was observed a handful of times. This sequence joins TRBV2 and TRBJ2-5; no definite D call. The V end was cut by 8 bases, the J end by 3 bases, with 7 bases between. The CDR3 spans 11 residues. Looked up from germline, CDR1 is SNHLY and CDR2 is FYNNEI. Here the CDR3 reads CASCYKETQYF. For the CDR3, the DNA is TGTGCCAGCTGCTATAAAGAGACCCAGTACTTC.